This T cell receptor (beta chain) was identified in a study of blood T cell repertoires in COVID-19. Study as a whole: Some COVID-19 samples were acute and others convalescent; all came from the United States, Italy and Spain. From T cells, B-cell-depleted T cells, or PBMCs came the material, which was cDNA or gDNA.

Original analysis: The authors estimated nucleated cell counts from reference gene primer amplification. Assay used: immunoSEQ multiplex PCR; TCRdb lists only in-frame clones, some missing. V and J calls and clone size are copied from that table; D and trimming were computed from the DNA. This sample has almost 250,000 clones, with roughly 86% found just once. Germline V lookup: CDR1 SGHRS, CDR2 YFSETQ. The CDR3 totals 18 residues. V shed 4 bases, J shed 3 bases, and the junction held 18 bases outside the gene matches. Sequenced material: peripheral blood. The clonotype comes from a woman in her sixties or seventies who had recovered from COVID-19. This chain connects TRBV5-1 to TRBJ1-2; 7 nucleotides match TRBD1. The CDR3 here is CASSSLPSTGQPHYGYTF. The CDR3 DNA is TGCGCCAGCAGCAGCTTACCATCCACGGGACAGCCACACTATGGCTACACCTTC.